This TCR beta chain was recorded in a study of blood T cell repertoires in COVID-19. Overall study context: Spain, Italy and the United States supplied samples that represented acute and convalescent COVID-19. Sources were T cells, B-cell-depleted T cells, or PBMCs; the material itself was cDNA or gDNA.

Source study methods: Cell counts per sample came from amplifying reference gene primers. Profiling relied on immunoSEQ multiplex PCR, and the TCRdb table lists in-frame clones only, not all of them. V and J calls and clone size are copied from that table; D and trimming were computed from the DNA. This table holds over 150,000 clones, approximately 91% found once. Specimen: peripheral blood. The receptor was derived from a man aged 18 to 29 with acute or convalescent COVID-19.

Here the CDR3 reads CASSHHTGAANYGYTF. The CDR3 DNA reads as TGTGCCAGCAGCCATCATACAGGGGCAGCTAACTATGGCTACACCTTC. The J gene is TRBJ1-2, the V gene TRBV3-1 (or the pseudogene TRBV3-2); 7 bases fit TRBD1. CDR1 LGHDT and CDR2 YNNKEL come from the germline V gene (reference sequence). The CDR3 length is 16 residues. The V segment lost 3 bases and the J segment 0 bases; nucleotides outside the gene matches: 7.